This entry features one T cell receptor beta chain sequence. The antigen is undetermined. This record comes from a study of cytomegalovirus exposure and HLA in healthy donors. CDR3 length: 16 amino acids. Germline CDR1 SEHNR, CDR2 FQNEAQ (reference sequence). The ends lost 5 bases at V and 4 bases at J; junction bases unmatched: 11. 13 Jbeta primers and 60 Vbeta primers were used for the PCR. Clones were read by immunoSEQ multiplex PCR, and TCRdb kept only the in-frame ones, dropping some. The sample has 95,000 to 120,000 clones; 67% are singletons. Study-level points and caveats: For most TCR sequences rarity was the rule, although some public TCRs occurred in many donors. Reported performance of the classifier showed diagnosis of cytomegalovirus status with high specificity and sensitivity.

The source material was PBMCs. The chain has TRBV7-9 and TRBJ1-1; TRBD1 agrees at 9 bases. This clonotype originated in a young man in good health and CMV-seropositive. DNA of the CDR3: TGTGCCAGCAGCAGAACAGGGGGCGCGCGGGTCACTGAAGCTTTCTTT. Encoded protein: CASSRTGGARVTEAFF.